A single sample gave rise to the 16 T cell receptor beta chains below, sequenced in a study of human T cells and chemical hapten exposure. Time point in this sample: pre-sensitization, week 0. Treatment: therapeutic diphenylcyclopropenone sensitization with weekly scalp DPC. Each CDR3 protein is one row after TCRdb ran MiXCR on the RACE reads. The sample lists 150,000 to 200,000 distinct CDR3 sequences; 25% to 35% were seen once. This specimen consisted of whole blood, obtained in connection with sensitization to the hapten diphenylcyclopropenone (DPC). These receptor sequences come from a woman aged 25 to 39 with alopecia areata. Some clones in this sample may be carry-over from other donors' samples.

This clonotype was seen only a few times. V is TRBV5-5 and J is TRBJ2-1; D is uncertain. There are 15 residues in the CDR3. Germline V gene sequence: CDR1 SGHKS, CDR2 YYEKEE (reference sequence). The germline V and J ends were trimmed by 4 bases and 3 bases, with 14 bases remaining between them. CDR3 nucleotides: TGTGCCAGCAGCACATTAGACCTTCTCTACAATGAGCAGTTCTTC. It encodes CASSTLDLLYNEQFF. Full variable domain (missing parts from reference TRBV5-5 and TRBJ2-1): DAGVTQSPTHLIKTRGQQVTLRCSPISGHKSVSWYQQVLGQGPQFIFQYYEKEERGRGNFPDRFSARQFPNYSSELNVNALLLGDSALYLCASSTLDLLYNEQFFGPGTRLTVL.

This chain joins TRBV2 and TRBJ1-2, with D possibly matching TRBD1 (5 bases). V lost 10 bases and J 2 bases, leaving 17 bases between the germline ends. This CDR3 contains 14 residues. Germline V gives CDR1 SNHLY, CDR2 FYNNEI. CDR3 sequence: CATTPTGQNYGYTF. In nucleotides, the CDR3 is TGTGCCACCACACCAACAGGACAAAACTATGGCTACACCTTC.

This chain links TRBV12-3 or TRBV12-4 with TRBJ2-7, with TRBD1 matching 9 bases. CDR3 length: 14 residues. The V and J ends lost 5 bases and 4 bases, in that order; junction bases with no gene match: 6. In nucleotides, the CDR3 is TGTGCCAGCAGTCTAGGACAGGGGCGTTACGAGCAGTACTTC. Protein: CASSLGQGRYEQYF.

This sequence joins TRBV20-1 and TRBJ1-4, with 12 bases aligning to TRBD1. V lost 3 bases to trimming and J lost 6 bases; unmatched junction nucleotides: 5. The CDR3 is 15 residues long. From germline, CDR1 is DFQATT and CDR2 SNEGSKA (reference sequence). CDR3 sequence reads: CSASGTGGADEKLFF. The CDR3 nucleotides read TGCAGTGCTAGCGGGACAGGGGGCGCGGATGAAAAACTGTTTTTT.

This clonotype was seen more than once but under ten times. The V and J genes are TRBV6-6 and TRBJ2-7; 11 bases match TRBD2. Germline V gene data show CDR1 as MNHNY and CDR2 as SVGAGI (reference sequence). Trimming removed 7 bases from V and 5 bases from J; junction bases left unmatched: 4. This CDR3 region has 13 residues. CDR3 residues: CASNLLAGDEQYF. In DNA, the CDR3 is TGTGCCAGCAACCTACTAGCGGGAGACGAGCAGTACTTC.

The J gene is TRBJ2-5, the V gene TRBV29-1; TRBD1 agrees at 7 bases. V lost 5 bases to trimming and J lost 5 bases; unmatched junction nucleotides: 5. The CDR3 covers 12 residues. Per germline, CDR1 SQVTM and CDR2 ANQGSEA. CDR3 residues: CSVSGGLETQYF. CDR3 nucleotide sequence: TGCAGCGTTTCAGGGGGTCTCGAGACCCAGTACTTC.

As DNA, the CDR3 is TGTGCCAGCATAGCGGATCTGTCCTCCTACGAGCAGTACTTC. It codes for CASIADLSSYEQYF. V and J are TRBV2 and TRBJ2-7; possible D gene TRBD2, 6 bases. CDR1 and CDR2 from the germline V gene are SNHLY and FYNNEI. The CDR3 has 14 amino acids. V lost 7 bases and J lost 0, with 13 bases in between.

This clonotype was seen only a few times. The chain uses TRBV7-2 and TRBJ2-3; 9 nucleotides align to TRBD2. J lost 4 bases, V lost 5 bases, and 7 bases had no gene match. Per the germline V gene, CDR1 is SGHTA and CDR2 is FQGNSA. The CDR3 consists of 15 residues. The CDR3 protein is CASSRRGGGADTQYF. CDR3 coding DNA: TGTGCCAGCAGCCGGAGGGGCGGGGGGGCAGATACGCAGTATTTT.

The rearrangement links TRBV20-1 to TRBJ2-1; 9 nucleotides agree with TRBD2. Germline lookup yields CDR1 DFQATT and CDR2 SNEGSKA (reference sequence). With V trimmed by 3 bases and J by 7 bases, 16 bases remained unmatched. CDR3 length equals 17 residues. The CDR3 nucleotides are TGCAGTGCTAGCACCTCCTGGTCGAGCGGGAGGAGGAATGAGCAGTTCTTC. Amino acid sequence: CSASTSWSSGRRNEQFF.

The chain has TRBV20-1 and TRBJ1-1; D is unresolved. The CDR3 is 15 amino acids. The germline V and J ends were trimmed by 0 bases and 2 bases, with 13 bases remaining between them. Looked up from germline, CDR1 is DFQATT and CDR2 is SNEGSKA (reference sequence). This chain's CDR3 is CSARDQKGGNTEAFF. CDR3 in DNA: TGCAGTGCTAGAGATCAGAAGGGAGGTAACACTGAAGCTTTCTTT.

The chain carries TRBV29-1 and TRBJ1-1; D unclear. The germline gives CDR1 SQVTM, CDR2 ANQGSEA. V was pared by 4 bases and J by 1 base, with 10 bases between. The CDR3 contains 13 residues. CDR3 sequence (DNA): TGCAGCGTTGTTTACGGACCGAACACTGAAGCTTTCTTT. Translated: CSVVYGPNTEAFF.

The gene calls are TRBV4-1 and TRBJ1-5; D possibly corresponds to TRBD1 (5 bases). V dropped 0 bases and J dropped 1 base, with 10 bases sitting between them. CDR3 length equals 16 residues. The germline CDR1 and CDR2 sequences are MGHRA and YSYEKL. CDR3: CASSQDHNRSNQPQHF. In DNA, the CDR3 is TGCGCCAGCAGCCAAGATCACAACAGGAGCAATCAGCCCCAGCATTTT.

The chain is built from TRBV6-6 and TRBJ1-4; D possibly corresponds to TRBD1 (5 bases). The CDR3 totals 13 residues. The V end lost 6 bases, the J end lost 8 bases, and 13 bases lay between the germline ends. The germline V gene encodes CDR1 MNHNY and CDR2 SVGAGI (reference sequence). The CDR3 DNA reads as TGTGCCAGCAGAAGCGGGGCAGGGGAAAAACTGTTTTTT. Translating gives CASRSGAGEKLFF.

V and J are TRBV5-1 and TRBJ2-2, with D perhaps matching TRBD2 (6 bases). CDR1 is SGHRS and CDR2 is YFSETQ in the germline V gene. The V gene lost 5 bases and the J gene lost 0 bases, with 8 bases spanning the gap. The CDR3 runs 14 residues. The DNA of the CDR3 is TGCGCCAGCAGGCGGGAAGCGAACACCGGGGAGCTGTTTTTT. It translates to CASRREANTGELFF.

This rearrangement joins TRBV9 to TRBJ1-1; possible D gene TRBD1, 6 bases. Germline assignment: CDR1 SGDLS and CDR2 YYNGEE. The length of the CDR3 is 14 residues. V lost 4 bases and J 5 bases, leaving 15 bases between the germline ends. This CDR3 reads CASSHTNRETEAFF. CDR3 nucleotide sequence: TGTGCCAGCAGCCATACCAACAGGGAAACTGAAGCTTTCTTT.

The chain recombines TRBV29-1 with TRBJ2-4; the D gene could be TRBD1 or TRBD2 (5 bases each). Trimming removed 7 bases at V and 11 bases at J, with 21 bases between. This CDR3 has 13 residues. Per germline, CDR1 SQVTM and CDR2 ANQGSEA. The CDR3 reads CSANQGPSSVQYF. CDR3 sequence (DNA): TGCAGCGCCAACCAGGGACCGTCTTCAGTTCAGTACTTC.